The text below deals with one T cell receptor (beta chain). Its antigen is as yet unknown. Method: immunoSEQ multiplex PCR; TCRdb's copy keeps in-frame clones and lacks some. The repertoire consists of some 96,000 clones, with 75% to 85% occurring once and the leading ten covering under 20%. No patient escaped relapse after autologous stem cell transplantation, and brentuximab vedotin exposure varied. Best responses were complete response, partial response or progressive disease. The entry originates in a study of PD-1 blockade in classical Hodgkin lymphoma. In the study overall: Patients in the cohort were put on intravenous nivolumab, 3 mg/kg every 2 weeks. Overall study findings and caveats: Newly diagnosed patients had diversity similar to the baseline diversity of complete responders. Relative to healthy donors, newly diagnosed patients reportedly had lower baseline TCR diversity, which was reported as lower still in relapsed/refractory patients.

The CDR3 sequence is 18 residues long. The trim removed 4 bases at V and 2 bases at J, leaving 8 bases unmatched. CDR1 and CDR2 (germline): MGHRA, YSYEKL. The gene calls are TRBV4-1 and TRBJ2-6; 10 bases line up with TRBD2. The sequences come from peripheral blood mononuclear cells (PBMCs), collected before the second cycle of nivolumab. This TCR was recovered from a human donor with classical Hodgkin lymphoma. The CDR3: CASSRDLAGATGANVLTF. CDR3 DNA: TGCGCCAGCAGCCGCGATCTAGCGGGAGCGACTGGGGCCAACGTCCTGACTTTC.